This T cell receptor (beta chain) was observed in a study of T cell repertoires in cytomegalovirus infection. Study context: Newly reported HLA-C-restricted and thoroughly characterized HLA-B-restricted CMV epitopes were employed. From public TCR beta signatures came an indication of both CMV infection and matching HLA type.

Regarding the study as a whole: Based on cumulative public TCR beta family frequency, carriers of CMV plus the relevant HLA were identified. Across the ex vivo response, the dominant clonotypes were HLA-C-restricted CMV-specific TCR beta clonotypes.

For this clonotype: Its matching antigen is unknown.

TCRdb reanalysed the reads using MiXCR and keeps one entry per CDR3 protein. The table has a few hundred thousand distinct CDR3 sequences, 40% seen once. The CDR3 totals 15 residues. The junction had 8 bases not matched to a gene; V was cut back by 5 bases and J by 4 bases. The germline V gene has CDR1 MNHEY and CDR2 SVGEGT. This chain joins TRBV6-2 or TRBV6-3 and TRBJ2-3; 8 bases are a match to TRBD2. The sample in question was cultured PBMCs, obtained from culture after CMV antigen stimulation. The TCR comes from a human donor in good health (CMV status not recorded). Some clones in this sample may be carry-over from other donors' samples. The CDR3 protein is CASSTRTSSADTQYF. The CDR3 DNA is TGTGCCAGCAGTACCCGGACTAGCAGCGCAGATACGCAGTATTTT.